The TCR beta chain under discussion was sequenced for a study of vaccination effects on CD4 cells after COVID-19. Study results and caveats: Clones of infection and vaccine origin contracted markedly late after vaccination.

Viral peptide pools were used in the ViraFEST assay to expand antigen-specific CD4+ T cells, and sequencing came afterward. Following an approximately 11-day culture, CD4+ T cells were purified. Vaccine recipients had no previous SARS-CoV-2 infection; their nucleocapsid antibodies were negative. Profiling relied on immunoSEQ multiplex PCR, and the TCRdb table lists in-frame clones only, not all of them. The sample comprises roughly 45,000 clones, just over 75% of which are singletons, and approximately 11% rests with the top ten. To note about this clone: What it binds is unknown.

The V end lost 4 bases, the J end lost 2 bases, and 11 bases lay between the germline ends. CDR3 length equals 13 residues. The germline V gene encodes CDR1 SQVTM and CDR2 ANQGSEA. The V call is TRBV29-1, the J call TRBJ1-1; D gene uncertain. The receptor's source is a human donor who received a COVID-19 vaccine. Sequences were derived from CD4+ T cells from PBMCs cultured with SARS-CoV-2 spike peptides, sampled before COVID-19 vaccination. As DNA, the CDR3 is TGCAGCGTTGTCGTCGGGATAAACACTGAAGCTTTCTTT. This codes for CSVVVGINTEAFF. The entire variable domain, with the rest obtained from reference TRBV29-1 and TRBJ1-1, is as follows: SAVISQKPSRDICQRGTSLTIQCQVDSQVTMMFWYRQQPGQSLTLIATANQGSEATYESGFVIDKFPISRPNLTFSTLTVSNMSPEDSSIYLCSVVVGINTEAFFGQGTRLTVV.